The clone carrying this T cell receptor beta chain was seen only a few times. The time point: newly diagnosed GD, antithyroid drugs for less than 3 months. With RNA extracted from PBMCs as input, the TCR library was made. This CDR3 spans 16 amino acids. Trimming at V came to 4 bases and at J to 1 base, leaving 2 bases not matched to a gene. The germline CDR1 and CDR2 sequences are KGHSH and LQKENI. The sample belongs to a study of regulatory T cells in long-lasting Graves disease. For TCR beta, libraries came from iRepertoire HTBI primers and Arm-PCR of CDR3 regions. TCRdb re-analysed the multiplex PCR reads in MiXCR, keeping a single row per CDR3 protein. The sample lists about 530,000 distinct CDR3 sequences, about 16% occurring once. These data were also reused for a study on T cells in Graves' hyperthyroidism and ophthalmopathy. Per that paper: Carried out on the TCR CDR3, a first-round RT-PCR used the HTBI primer set.

The genes are TRBV18 and TRBJ1-5; 12 bases agree with TRBD1. The sequence derives from a middle-aged woman with Graves disease. This material consisted of peripheral blood mononuclear cells (PBMCs), taken at new diagnosis, from a patient treated with antithyroid drugs. This CDR3 is CASSRDRGLSNQPQHF. CDR3 bases: TGTGCCAGCTCACGGGACAGGGGGCTGAGCAATCAGCCCCAGCATTTT.